One T cell receptor beta chain is described in this entry. This CDR3 comprises 12 residues. In germline, CDR1 is MNHEY, CDR2 SVGAGI. Trimming took 4 bases from V and 9 from J, leaving 13 bases between them. Generated by immunoSEQ multiplex PCR, the TCRdb table keeps only in-frame clones and is missing some. The data contain about 2 million clones, about 95% of them singletons. The data were taken from a study of shared clonotypes between healthy human individuals. The chain joins TRBV6-5 to TRBJ2-7; D may be TRBD2 (5 bases). Sequenced input: naive CD4+ T cells sorted from blood. Subset specified: CD45RA+ positively selected. This receptor was identified in a man aged 18 to 29 in good health. This CDR3 is CASSSIARAQYF. The DNA for the CDR3 is TGTGCCAGCAGTTCCATAGCGCGAGCGCAGTACTTC.